The 31 T cell receptor beta chains presented below share a single source sample, sequenced in a study of cytomegalovirus exposure and HLA in healthy donors. The PCR employed 60 Vbeta primers together with 13 Jbeta primers. Measured with immunoSEQ multiplex PCR; TCRdb has only the in-frame clones, and not every one. Seen here are some 140,000 clones, approximately 70% observed once, and the top ten hold over 1%. The sample taken for sequencing was PBMCs. All receptors come from a woman in her forties in good health and CMV-seronegative.

The V and J genes are TRBV6-5 and TRBJ1-2, with D maybe TRBD1 (5 bases). Trimming removed 8 bases at V and 6 bases at J, with 16 bases between. This CDR3 is built from 13 residues. Germline V lookup: CDR1 MNHEY, CDR2 SVGAGI. The DNA of the CDR3 is TGTGCCAGCGGTCCCAACAGGTTCGATGGCTACACCTTC. As protein: CASGPNRFDGYTF.

The chain links TRBV15 to TRBJ2-5; TRBD2 matches at 7 bases. CDR1 and CDR2 (germline): LNHNV, YYDKDF (reference sequence). With 1 base clipped from V and 1 base from J, the junction kept 3 bases outside the gene matches. The CDR3 covers 15 residues. CDR3 nucleotide sequence: TGTGCCACCAGCAGAGGGGAGGGTAGCCAAGAGACCCAGTACTTC. Protein: CATSRGEGSQETQYF. Full variable domain (remainder filled in from reference TRBV15 and TRBJ2-5): DAMVIQNPRYQVTQFGKPVTLSCSQTLNHNVMYWYQQKSSQAPKLLFHYYDKDFNNEADTPDNFQSRRPNTSFCFLDIRSPGLGDTAMYLCATSRGEGSQETQYFGPGTRLLVL.

V is TRBV5-6 and J is TRBJ1-6; 8 nucleotides line up with TRBD1. CDR1 is SGHDT, CDR2 YYEEEE, per germline. The V gene end was trimmed by 5 bases and the J gene end by 0 bases; junction bases not matched to a gene: 7. This CDR3 spans 17 amino acids. The CDR3 sequence is CASSRIQGASYNSPLHF. CDR3 DNA sequence: TGTGCCAGCAGTCGAATTCAGGGGGCCTCCTATAATTCACCCCTCCACTTT.

The chain joins TRBV2 to TRBJ1-4; TRBD1 might be the D (6 bases). The CDR3 is 15 amino acids. The V gene's germline CDR1 is SNHLY and CDR2 FYNNEI. V was pared by 6 bases and J by 3 bases, with 14 bases between. Here the CDR3 reads CASREQGSPNEKLFF. In nucleotides, the CDR3 is TGTGCCAGCAGAGAACAGGGATCCCCTAATGAAAAACTGTTTTTT.

The J gene is TRBJ1-2, the V gene TRBV9, with 10 bases aligning to TRBD1. Germline V gene data show CDR1 as SGDLS and CDR2 as YYNGEE. The length of the CDR3 is 15 residues. J gave up 2 bases and V 3 bases, and 4 bases lay outside the gene matches. CDR3 sequence (DNA): TGTGCCAGCAGCGCCAGGACAGGGGGGAACTATGGCTACACCTTC. Translated, it gives CASSARTGGNYGYTF.

The chain employs TRBV11-2 and TRBJ1-5, with TRBD1 identical over 9 bases. The trim removed 5 bases at V and 1 base at J, leaving 6 bases unmatched. Germline V gene data show CDR1 as SGHAT and CDR2 as FQNNGV. There are 16 residues in the CDR3. The CDR3 coding sequence is TGTGCCAGCAGCGTGGGACAGGGATCGAGCAATCAGCCCCAGCATTTT. It yields the protein CASSVGQGSSNQPQHF.

The V call is TRBV19, the J call TRBJ2-2, with 7 bases that match TRBD1. Germline CDR1 reads LNHDA; CDR2 reads SQIVND (reference sequence). After removal of 5 bases from V and 6 bases from J, the junction contained 21 bases not matched to a gene. The CDR3 runs 19 residues. Written as DNA, the CDR3 is TGTGCCAGTAGTGGGGCCTTGAACGACAGGGTAGCACAGCCCGGGGAGCTGTTTTTT. Its protein product is CASSGALNDRVAQPGELFF.

The chain recombines TRBV2 with TRBJ2-7, with D perhaps TRBD1 (6 bases). The CDR3 has 16 residues. Germline assignment: CDR1 SNHLY and CDR2 FYNNEI. V was cut by 3 bases and J by 0 bases, with 15 bases left in between. DNA of the CDR3: TGTGCCAGCAGTGAGAAGGGGGTCAAGAGCTCCTACGAGCAGTACGTC. Translated, it gives CASSEKGVKSSYEQYV.

The CDR3 DNA is TGTGCCAGCATTGAGCCCGGGGAGCTGTTTTTT. Amino acid sequence: CASIEPGELFF. The J gene is TRBJ2-2, the V gene TRBV7-9; no firm D call. The V and J ends lost 7 bases and 6 bases respectively, with 6 bases between them. This CDR3 contains 11 residues. The V gene's germline CDR1 is SEHNR and CDR2 FQNEAQ (reference sequence).

This sequence joins TRBV9 and TRBJ1-6; D is uncertain. The CDR3 consists of 15 residues. The V gene's germline CDR1 is SGDLS and CDR2 YYNGEE. V lost 0 bases to trimming and J lost 8 bases, with 12 bases between them. CDR3 sequence reads: CASSVAGDFYSPLHF. The CDR3 region has the DNA TGTGCCAGCAGCGTAGCGGGAGATTTCTATTCACCCCTCCACTTT.

The sample holds a few counts of this clone. This chain's CDR3 is CASSYRGARPLHF. CDR3 in DNA: TGTGCCAGCAGTTACAGGGGAGCCCGGCCCCTCCACTTT. The chain recombines TRBV27 with TRBJ1-6; 7 bases agree with TRBD1. CDR1 MNHEY and CDR2 SMNVEV come from the germline V gene (reference sequence). CDR3 length equals 13 residues. Germline trimming cut 4 bases from V and 13 bases from J; bases unmatched to any gene: 7.

This clone was observed a single time. The chain has TRBV5-1 and TRBJ2-5; tentatively, D is TRBD2 (5 bases). Between the trimmed V and J ends, which lost 2 bases and 5 bases, there was a span of 13 bases. The CDR3 sequence is 14 residues long. Germline V gene data show CDR1 as SGHRS and CDR2 as YFSETQ. The CDR3 sequence is CASSFGELGETQYF. In DNA form, the CDR3 reads TGCGCCAGCAGCTTCGGGGAGCTGGGGGAGACCCAGTACTTC.

The chain recombines TRBV19 with TRBJ1-2; D may be TRBD1 (6 bases). Per the germline V gene, CDR1 is LNHDA and CDR2 is SQIVND (reference sequence). The CDR3 is made up of 15 amino acids. V gave up 7 bases and J gave up 8 bases, with 23 bases separating them. The CDR3 sequence is CASTLRDTRLGGYTF. The CDR3 bases are TGTGCCAGTACCTTGAGGGACACACGGTTAGGCGGCTACACCTTC.

CDR3 bases: TGTGCCAGCAGACAGGGGGCGCGTGACTATGGCTACACCTTC. As protein: CASRQGARDYGYTF. The V and J genes are TRBV2 and TRBJ1-2, with 9 bases aligning to TRBD1. The trim removed 6 bases at V and 3 bases at J, leaving 5 bases unmatched. The CDR3 contains 14 residues. CDR1 and CDR2 from the germline V gene are SNHLY and FYNNEI.

A few counts support this clone. The chain couples TRBV2 to TRBJ2-1; TRBD1 might be the D (5 bases). The V and J ends lost 3 bases and 1 base respectively, with 10 bases between them. Germline-derived CDR1 and CDR2 are SNHLY and FYNNEI. The CDR3 runs to 15 residues. In DNA, the CDR3 is TGTGCCAGCAGTGATTTGGGGCAGTCCTACAATGAGCAGTTCTTC. Protein sequence: CASSDLGQSYNEQFF.

The CDR3 bases are TGTGCCAGCAGTTTACGGGGAACCCACGACTCCTACGAGCAGTACGTC. This gives the protein CASSLRGTHDSYEQYV. V usage is TRBV27 and J usage is TRBJ2-7; perhaps TRBD2 as D (5 bases). CDR1 is MNHEY and CDR2 is SMNVEV in the germline V gene (reference sequence). V was clipped by 2 bases and J by 0 bases, with 14 bases between them. The CDR3 is 16 amino acids.

The V gene is TRBV7-2, the J gene TRBJ1-6; the D gene is possibly TRBD1 (6 bases). Per the germline V gene, CDR1 is SGHTA and CDR2 is FQGNSA. This CDR3 has 15 amino acids. Trimming took off 1 base at V and 8 bases at J, with 12 bases between the two ends. The CDR3 region has the DNA TGTGCCAGCAGCTTAGATCAGGGGTGGGATTCACCCCTCCACTTT. This codes for CASSLDQGWDSPLHF.

The chain recombines TRBV27 with TRBJ1-1; no reliable D call. Trimming removed 6 bases from V and 10 bases from J, with 15 bases in between. The germline V gene encodes CDR1 MNHEY and CDR2 SMNVEV (reference sequence). The CDR3 runs to 12 residues. CDR3 in DNA: TGTGCCAGCAGGGAACTCCGAGGGCCAGCTTTCTTT. It yields the protein CASRELRGPAFF.

The chain combines TRBV13 with TRBJ2-7; 7 positions match TRBD1. Per germline, CDR1 PRHDT and CDR2 FYEKMQ (reference sequence). After removal of 5 bases from V and 3 bases from J, the junction contained 10 bases not matched to a gene. CDR3 size: 15 residues. CDR3 sequence reads: CASSAPGQTSYEQYF. DNA for the CDR3: TGTGCCAGCAGCGCTCCGGGACAGACCAGCTACGAGCAGTACTTC.

V gene TRBV2 combines with J gene TRBJ2-2; D may be TRBD1 (7 bases). The CDR3 extends over 15 amino acids. Germline V lookup: CDR1 SNHLY, CDR2 FYNNEI. Trimming pared 6 bases from V and 4 bases from J, leaving 15 bases between. The CDR3 loop reads CASRRGGTATGELFF. In DNA, the CDR3 is TGTGCCAGCAGGAGAGGGGGGACAGCCACCGGGGAGCTGTTTTTT.

V gene TRBV6-1 combines with J gene TRBJ1-1; the D gene is possibly TRBD1 (5 bases). This CDR3 is built from 14 residues. V gave up 6 bases and J gave up 3 bases, with 14 bases separating them. Per germline, CDR1 MNHNS and CDR2 SASEGT. CDR3 in DNA: TGTGCCAGCAGACTCTACAGGAGGGACACTGAAGCTTTCTTT. Translated, it gives CASRLYRRDTEAFF.

The chain has TRBV5-5 and TRBJ2-3; a weak D match, TRBD2 (7 bases). Germline loops: CDR1 SGHKS, CDR2 YYEKEE (reference sequence). CDR3 length: 16 residues. V lost 4 bases and J lost 2, with 17 bases in between. The DNA of the CDR3 is TGTGCCAGCAGCCTGCTCGGCGGGGGCCTCACAGATACGCAGTATTTT. It yields the protein CASSLLGGGLTDTQYF.

The chain carries TRBV18 and TRBJ1-5; D unclear. Germline loops: CDR1 KGHSH, CDR2 LQKENI. V lost 6 bases to trimming and J lost 5 bases, with 8 bases between them. The CDR3 runs to 12 residues. CDR3 loop: CASSSTDQPQHF. CDR3 coding DNA: TGTGCCAGCTCGTCAACTGATCAGCCCCAGCATTTT.

The chain is built from TRBV28 and TRBJ1-2, with D uncertain. This CDR3 region has 12 residues. CDR1 MDHEN and CDR2 SYDVKM come from the germline V gene. V was trimmed by 3 bases and J by 1 base, leaving 3 bases between them. The CDR3 DNA sequence: TGTGCCAGCAGTTTCCTTAACTATGGCTACACCTTC. Translated: CASSFLNYGYTF.

This clone has a handful of counts. J is TRBJ1-1 and V is TRBV28; D uncertain. Germline V CDR1 and CDR2: MDHEN, SYDVKM. CDR3 length: 12 amino acids. V was clipped by 6 bases and J by 8 bases, with 13 bases between them. The CDR3 region is CASRRGSGEAFF. CDR3 coding DNA: TGTGCCAGCAGACGAGGGTCAGGCGAAGCTTTCTTT.

V gene TRBV10-3 combines with J gene TRBJ2-7, with 10 bases fitting TRBD1. Germline V gene sequence: CDR1 ENHRY, CDR2 SYGVKD. J gave up 2 bases and V 3 bases, and 4 bases lay outside the gene matches. The CDR3 length is 15 residues. CDR3 DNA: TGTGCCATCAGTGACCGGGACAGGGGAACCTACGAGCAGTACTTC. Translated: CAISDRDRGTYEQYF.

The chain links TRBV5-6 to TRBJ2-7; 8 nucleotides match TRBD1. Germline V CDR1 and CDR2: SGHDT, YYEEEE. V gave up 5 bases and J gave up 2 bases; unmatched junction bases: 6. This CDR3 has 14 amino acids. The chain's CDR3 is CASRRQGAAYEQYV. CDR3 nucleotide sequence: TGTGCCAGCAGAAGGCAGGGGGCGGCCTACGAGCAGTACGTC.

The V and J genes are TRBV2 and TRBJ2-7, with D unclear. Between the trimmed V and J ends, which lost 3 bases and 3 bases, there was a span of 6 bases. The CDR3 is made up of 12 amino acids. From germline, CDR1 is SNHLY and CDR2 FYNNEI. CDR3 amino acids: CASSDSHYEQYV. The CDR3 DNA sequence: TGTGCCAGCAGTGACTCCCACTACGAGCAGTACGTC.

The J gene is TRBJ1-3, the V gene TRBV19; 7 positions match TRBD1. The CDR3 is 15 residues long. In germline, CDR1 is LNHDA, CDR2 SQIVND (reference sequence). V lost 4 bases and J lost 5; bases outside the gene matches: 8. CDR3 sequence reads: CASSNPAGQRNTIYF. In DNA form, the CDR3 reads TGTGCCAGTAGTAACCCGGCGGGACAGCGAAACACCATATATTTT.

The chain uses TRBV7-2 and TRBJ1-2; no clear D gene. CDR1 is SGHTA and CDR2 is FQGNSA in the germline V gene. The CDR3 contains 13 residues. Trimming stripped 3 bases from V and 0 bases from J, with 5 bases between. The CDR3: CASSLYANYGYTF. In DNA form, the CDR3 reads TGTGCCAGCAGCTTGTATGCTAACTATGGCTACACCTTC. Full variable domain (outside the CDR3, taken from reference TRBV7-2 and TRBJ1-2): GAGVSQSPSNKVTEKGKDVELRCDPISGHTALYWYRQSLGQGLEFLIYFQGNSAPDKSGLPSDRFSAERTGGSVSTLTIQRTQQEDSAVYLCASSLYANYGYTFGSGTRLTVV.

V gene TRBV7-9 combines with J gene TRBJ1-1; 7 positions match TRBD1. From germline, CDR1 is SEHNR and CDR2 FQNEAQ (reference sequence). The trim removed 0 bases at V and 5 bases at J, leaving 9 bases unmatched. The CDR3 is made up of 16 amino acids. This CDR3 reads CASSLARQGEETEAFF. For the CDR3, the DNA is TGTGCCAGCAGCTTAGCGCGACAGGGAGAGGAGACTGAAGCTTTCTTT.